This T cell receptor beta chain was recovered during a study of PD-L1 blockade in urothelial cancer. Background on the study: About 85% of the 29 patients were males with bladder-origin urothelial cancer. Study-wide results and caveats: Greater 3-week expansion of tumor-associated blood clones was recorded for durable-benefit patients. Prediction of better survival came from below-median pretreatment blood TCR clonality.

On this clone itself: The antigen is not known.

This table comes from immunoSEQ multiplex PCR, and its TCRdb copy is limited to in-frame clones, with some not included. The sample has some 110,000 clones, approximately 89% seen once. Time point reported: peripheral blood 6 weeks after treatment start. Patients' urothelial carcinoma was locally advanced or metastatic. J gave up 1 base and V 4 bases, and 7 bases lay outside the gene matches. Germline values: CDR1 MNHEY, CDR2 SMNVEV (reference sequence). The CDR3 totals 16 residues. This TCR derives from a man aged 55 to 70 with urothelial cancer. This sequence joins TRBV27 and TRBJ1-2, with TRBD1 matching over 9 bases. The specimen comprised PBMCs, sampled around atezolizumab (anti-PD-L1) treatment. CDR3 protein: CASSYSRGQGNYGYTF. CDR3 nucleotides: TGTGCCAGCAGTTACTCGAGGGGACAGGGTAACTATGGCTACACCTTC.